This T cell receptor (beta chain) emerged from a study of T-cell memory formation after mild COVID-19. Study information: TCR clusters were mostly confined to one donor each.

Regarding this clonotype: Its antigen is still unknown.

Study findings and constraints: The study found contracting CD4+ clones mainly in CM and EM and contracting CD8+ clones in EMRA. Clones contracting over day 15 to 85 were CD4/CD8 balanced, with later expanders leaning CD4+.

TCRdb independently ran MiXCR on the 5' RACE reads; one entry per CDR3 protein. The profile covers 400,000 to 550,000 distinct CDR3 sequences, with about 23% appearing a single time and around 12% taken by the ten largest. Looked up from germline, CDR1 is DFQATT and CDR2 is SNEGSKA (reference sequence). With 5 bases clipped from V and 1 base from J, the junction kept 6 bases outside the gene matches. This CDR3 region has 14 residues. Sequenced sample: PBMCs or a T cell subset sorted from them (not recorded which). This TCR was recovered from an adult woman who had mild COVID-19 (a few samples of this study predate the infection). Cell type and time point are not known. V usage is TRBV20-1 and J usage is TRBJ2-7, with TRBD1 matching over 9 bases. The DNA of the CDR3 is TGCAGTGCTCCCGGACAGGGGCTATCCTACGAGCAGTACTTC. Translating it yields CSAPGQGLSYEQYF.